These 17 T cell receptor beta chains share one sample of origin, sequenced in a study of shared clonotypes between healthy human individuals. Here immunoSEQ multiplex PCR was the method, and the copy in TCRdb shows in-frame clones only, minus some. The data hold around 500,000 clones, with 70% to 80% observed a single time. The sequencing input was PBMCs. The source of these receptors is a woman aged 35 to 49 in good health. Some clones in this sample may be carry-over from other donors' samples.

The chain couples TRBV15 to TRBJ2-3; 7 nucleotides match TRBD2. The CDR3 has 15 residues. Trimming at V came to 0 bases and at J to 6 bases, leaving 6 bases not matched to a gene. From germline, CDR1 is LNHNV and CDR2 YYDKDF (reference sequence). This CDR3 reads CATSRDYGGGDTQYF. CDR3 coding DNA: TGTGCCACCAGCAGAGATTACGGGGGAGGGGATACGCAGTATTTT. The full variable domain, rest sourced from reference TRBV15 and TRBJ2-3, is DAMVIQNPRYQVTQFGKPVTLSCSQTLNHNVMYWYQQKSSQAPKLLFHYYDKDFNNEADTPDNFQSRRPNTSFCFLDIRSPGLGDTAMYLCATSRDYGGGDTQYFGPGTRLTVL.

The chain has TRBV7-3 and TRBJ2-3; possible D gene TRBD2, 5 bases. From germline, CDR1 is SGHTA and CDR2 FQGTGA. This CDR3 is built from 15 residues. The ends were cut back, 5 bases at V and 0 bases at J, with 12 bases in the middle. CDR3: CASSLSGPSTDTQYF. The CDR3 DNA follows: TGTGCCAGCAGCCTGAGCGGTCCTAGCACAGATACGCAGTATTTT.

A single count supports this clone. J is TRBJ2-2 and V is TRBV19, with TRBD1 as a possible D gene (5 bases). This CDR3 region has 15 residues. Germline CDR1 and CDR2: LNHDA and SQIVND (reference sequence). V gave up 1 base and J gave up 6 bases, with 12 bases separating them. In DNA, the CDR3 is TGTGCCAGTAGTATAGTGTCAGGGATGGCCGGGGAGCTGTTTTTT. Translating gives CASSIVSGMAGELFF. The full variable domain, completed using reference TRBV19 and TRBJ2-2, is DGGITQSPKYLFRKEGQNVTLSCEQNLNHDAMYWYRQDPGQGLRLIYYSQIVNDFQKGDIAEGYSVSREKKESFPLTVTSAQKNPTAFYLCASSIVSGMAGELFFGEGSRLTVL.

CDR3 DNA: TGTGCCAGCAGCTCAGGGGCAGAGGGGACAGCCGAAGAGACCCAGTACTTC. Residues: CASSSGAEGTAEETQYF. The chain recombines TRBV7-3 with TRBJ2-5; 7 nucleotides align to TRBD1. After removal of 4 bases from V and 3 bases from J, the junction contained 14 bases not matched to a gene. The CDR3 is 17 amino acids. Germline V CDR1 and CDR2: SGHTA, FQGTGA.

CDR3 sequence reads: CASSLRPHGRGNNYGYTF. For the CDR3, the DNA is TGTGCCAGCAGTTTGCGGCCCCACGGGAGAGGGAATAACTATGGCTACACCTTC. The chain has TRBV27 and TRBJ1-2; D is unclear. The CDR3 extends over 18 amino acids. Germline lookup yields CDR1 MNHEY and CDR2 SMNVEV (reference sequence). Trimming pared 3 bases from V and 1 base from J, leaving 21 bases between.

V and J are TRBV18 and TRBJ2-1; D may be TRBD1 or TRBD2 (5 bases each). Germline CDR1 and CDR2: KGHSH and LQKENI. The CDR3 extends over 12 amino acids. V lost 2 bases and J 10 bases, leaving 9 bases between the germline ends. CDR3 sequence (DNA): TGTGCCAGCTCACCAGAGGGGCTGGAGCAGTTCTTC. Its translation is CASSPEGLEQFF.

This clone has only a few counts. At the DNA level, this CDR3 is encoded by other sequences in the same sample as well. The chain uses TRBV7-6 and TRBJ2-7; TRBD1 aligns across 7 bases. The V and J ends lost 4 bases and 3 bases, in that order; junction bases with no gene match: 3. This CDR3 comprises 13 residues. Germline V CDR1 and CDR2: SGHVS, FNYEAQ. This CDR3 is CASSSRTGYEQYF. DNA of the CDR3: TGTGCCAGCAGCTCCAGGACAGGCTACGAGCAGTACTTC.

The rearrangement joins TRBV4-3 to TRBJ2-3; D gene ambiguous. V shed 1 base and J shed 4 bases, with 9 bases lying between them. CDR1 and CDR2 from the germline V gene are LGHNA and YSLEER. The CDR3 is 14 amino acids. This CDR3 reads CASSQVTNSDTQYF. The CDR3 nucleotides are TGCGCCAGCAGCCAAGTAACTAATTCAGATACGCAGTATTTT.

This rearrangement joins TRBV6-1 to TRBJ2-7; D is unclear. The CDR3 is 17 residues long. Germline CDR1 and CDR2: MNHNS and SASEGT. V was pared by 4 bases and J by 4 bases, with 23 bases between. CDR3 bases: TGTGCCAGCAGTGTCGGAAGAGATCCTCTCTTTGGGTACGAGCAGTACTTC. Its translation: CASSVGRDPLFGYEQYF.

This clone appeared a few times. The chain carries TRBV27 and TRBJ1-2; D is unclear. V gave up 0 bases and J gave up 7 bases, with 9 bases separating them. The CDR3 runs to 13 residues. CDR1 and CDR2 (germline): MNHEY, SMNVEV (reference sequence). The CDR3 is CASSLSGYGGYTF. The CDR3 DNA reads as TGTGCCAGCAGTTTATCTGGTTACGGTGGCTACACCTTC.

The rearrangement links TRBV7-3 to TRBJ2-3, with 7 nucleotides matching TRBD2. The CDR3 contains 15 residues. Germline trimming cut 5 bases from V and 5 bases from J; bases unmatched to any gene: 10. Looked up from germline, CDR1 is SGHTA and CDR2 is FQGTGA. The CDR3 is CASSPAAGEGDTQYF. CDR3 bases: TGTGCCAGCAGCCCCGCCGCGGGAGAAGGAGATACGCAGTATTTT.

The chain joins TRBV28 to TRBJ1-5; possible D gene TRBD1, 6 bases. Germline V gene lookup returns CDR1 MDHEN and CDR2 SYDVKM. This CDR3 spans 16 amino acids. The V gene lost 5 bases and the J gene lost 0 bases, with 14 bases spanning the gap. The CDR3 loop is CASSPRTANSNQPQHF. Written as DNA, the CDR3 is TGTGCCAGCAGTCCTCGGACAGCAAATAGCAATCAGCCCCAGCATTTT.

V usage is TRBV30 and J usage is TRBJ2-3; D gene unclear. Looked up from germline, CDR1 is GTSNPN and CDR2 is SVGIG (reference sequence). V was cut by 2 bases and J by 3 bases, with 12 bases left in between. This CDR3 region has 14 residues. CDR3 region: CAWSPWTRTDTQYF. As DNA, the CDR3 is TGTGCCTGGAGTCCGTGGACGAGGACAGATACGCAGTATTTT.

This clone was recorded many times. Its ends do not fully match the called genes, so a read error is possible. The chain recombines TRBV2 with TRBJ2-7, with 7 bases matching TRBD1. The CDR3 runs to 11 residues. Germline CDR1 SNHLY, CDR2 FYNNEI. In nucleotides, the CDR3 is TGTGCCAGCAGGGAAAGCAGGGGGATGGACTTC. Translation gives CASRESRGMDF.

The chain couples TRBV7-2 to TRBJ2-5; D may be TRBD2 (6 bases). The CDR3 runs to 14 residues. V lost 1 base to trimming and J lost 7 bases, with 13 bases between them. Germline V CDR1 and CDR2: SGHTA, FQGNSA. The CDR3 sequence is CASSLGGKAGTQYF. The CDR3 region has the DNA TGTGCCAGCAGCTTAGGCGGGAAGGCAGGGACCCAGTACTTC.

This clone was seen only once. The chain carries TRBV5-1 and TRBJ2-6, with D unresolved. Germline-derived CDR1 and CDR2 are SGHRS and YFSETQ. The CDR3 is 15 residues long. V dropped 0 bases and J dropped 3 bases, with 7 bases sitting between them. The CDR3 region has the DNA TGCGCCAGCAGCTTGGGGTCCGGTGGGGCCAACGTCCTGACTTTC. It specifies CASSLGSGGANVLTF.

The chain links TRBV4-2 to TRBJ1-4, with D unclear. The ends were cut back, 3 bases at V and 11 bases at J, with 13 bases in the middle. The CDR3 has 13 residues. Germline V gives CDR1 LGHNA, CDR2 YNFKEQ. DNA for the CDR3: TGTGCCAGCAGCCAGGCTGACCGCGGGAAACTGTTTTTT. Its translation is CASSQADRGKLFF.